One sample yielded the 21 T cell receptor beta chains listed below, sequenced in a study of shared T cell receptors in the human thymus. Here immunoSEQ multiplex PCR was the method, and the copy in TCRdb shows in-frame clones only, minus some. This sample carries 700,000 or so clones, 70% to 90% of them seen once, and the ten largest clones take roughly 0.01%. A further study also used this sample, focusing on human thymus T cells.

Sequenced material: thymocytes. The receptors originated from a girl under three years old with a congenital heart defect.

This clone was recorded a few times. The V gene is TRBV9, the J gene TRBJ1-3; no definite D call. Trimming took off 3 bases at V and 0 bases at J, with 13 bases between the two ends. This CDR3 has 16 amino acids. CDR1 is SGDLS and CDR2 is YYNGEE in the germline V gene. CDR3 coding DNA: TGTGCCAGCAGCGGTTCCCTTCGGGACTCTGGAAACACCATATATTTT. Translating it yields CASSGSLRDSGNTIYF.

V gene TRBV11-2 combines with J gene TRBJ2-3; 11 bases are a match to TRBD2. CDR3 size: 15 residues. The junction had 2 bases not matched to a gene; V was cut back by 5 bases and J by 1 base. Germline assignment: CDR1 SGHAT and CDR2 FQNNGV. The CDR3 loop is CASSQGLAGTDTQYF. CDR3 bases: TGTGCCAGCAGCCAGGGACTAGCGGGCACAGATACGCAGTATTTT.

V is TRBV7-6 and J is TRBJ1-4, with 8 nucleotides matching TRBD1. The junction had 7 bases not matched to a gene; V was cut back by 4 bases and J by 6 bases. Germline V gene lookup returns CDR1 SGHVS and CDR2 FNYEAQ. CDR3 size: 15 residues. CDR3 in amino acids: CASSSGTGDDEKLFF. Here the CDR3 DNA reads TGTGCCAGCAGCTCGGGGACAGGTGATGATGAAAAACTGTTTTTT.

The chain couples TRBV2 to TRBJ1-1; no firm D call. The CDR3 is 15 amino acids. V was trimmed by 3 bases and J by 1 base, leaving 12 bases between them. Per the germline V gene, CDR1 is SNHLY and CDR2 is FYNNEI. The CDR3: CASSDPSSPNTEAFF. The CDR3 coding sequence is TGTGCCAGCAGTGATCCCTCGTCCCCGAACACTGAAGCTTTCTTT. The complete variable domain, with remaining parts taken from reference TRBV2 and TRBJ1-1, reads EPEVTQTPSHQVTQMGQEVILRCVPISNHLYFYWYRQILGQKVEFLVSFYNNEISEKSEIFDDQFSVERPDGSNFTLKIRSTKLEDSAMYFCASSDPSSPNTEAFFGQGTRLTVV.

CDR3 nucleotides: TGTGCCAGCAGTTACTCATCCCTAATGAGGGACACTGAAGCTTTCTTT. As protein: CASSYSSLMRDTEAFF. V is TRBV6-5 and J is TRBJ1-1; no firm D call. The CDR3 has 16 residues. V dropped 0 bases and J dropped 3 bases, with 14 bases sitting between them. In germline, CDR1 is MNHEY, CDR2 SVGAGI.

The J gene is TRBJ2-5, the V gene TRBV19; D perhaps matches TRBD2 (6 bases). Deletions cut 5 bases from V and 4 bases from J, with 17 bases between. CDR1 and CDR2 (germline): LNHDA, SQIVND (reference sequence). This CDR3 has 15 residues. In DNA, the CDR3 is TGTGCCAGTAGTGCGCGGACCGGGACTGTAGAGACCCAGTACTTC. It translates to CASSARTGTVETQYF.

This clone was seen a single time. The rearrangement links TRBV9 to TRBJ2-3; 13 bases are a match to TRBD2. Germline values: CDR1 SGDLS, CDR2 YYNGEE. The CDR3 spans 16 residues. V trimming: 3 bases; J trimming: 7 bases; junction bases outside the gene matches: 8. CDR3 protein: CASSEGTSGDRHTQYF. The DNA for the CDR3 is TGTGCCAGCAGCGAGGGGACTAGCGGGGATCGGCATACGCAGTATTTT.

The V gene is TRBV11-3, the J gene TRBJ2-1, with D possibly matching TRBD2 (6 bases). CDR3 length equals 17 residues. Germline V gives CDR1 SGHNT, CDR2 YENEEA. Trimming pared 5 bases from V and 4 bases from J, leaving 21 bases between. The CDR3 region is CASSPGYGDSLYNEQFF. CDR3 in DNA: TGTGCCAGCAGCCCAGGGTATGGGGACTCACTTTACAATGAGCAGTTCTTC. Drawing the rest from reference TRBV11-3 and TRBJ2-1, the complete variable domain is EAGVVQSPRYKIIEKKQPVAFWCNPISGHNTLYWYLQNLGQGPELLIRYENEEAVDDSQLPKDRFSAERLKGVDSTLKIQPAELGDSAVYLCASSPGYGDSLYNEQFFGPGTRLTVL.

This chain links TRBV5-1 with TRBJ2-7; TRBD2 is a possible D gene (7 bases). Germline CDR1 is SGHRS and CDR2 is YFSETQ. This CDR3 is built from 16 residues. The ends were cut back, 0 bases at V and 2 bases at J, with 15 bases in the middle. The DNA for the CDR3 is TGCGCCAGCAGCTTGGATCGGGGAGGGGGGGCCTACGAGCAGTACTTC. Amino acid sequence: CASSLDRGGGAYEQYF.

J is TRBJ2-7 and V is TRBV14, with a possible D match to TRBD2 (5 bases). The germline V gene has CDR1 SGHDN and CDR2 FVKESK. The CDR3 contains 15 residues. The germline V and J ends were trimmed by 0 bases and 5 bases, with 14 bases remaining between them. This CDR3 is CASSQERASPDEQYF. CDR3 in DNA: TGTGCCAGCAGCCAAGAGAGGGCTAGCCCCGACGAGCAGTACTTC.

The V and J genes are TRBV19 and TRBJ1-5, with D perhaps matching TRBD1 (6 bases). Germline V gives CDR1 LNHDA, CDR2 SQIVND (reference sequence). V shed 4 bases and J shed 5 bases, with 18 bases lying between them. The CDR3 contains 16 residues. CDR3 DNA: TGTGCCAGTAGTACCCATCAAACAGGGTTCGATCAGCCCCAGCATTTT. It translates to CASSTHQTGFDQPQHF.

The chain links TRBV6-1 to TRBJ1-5; 8 bases fit TRBD1. The germline CDR1 and CDR2 sequences are MNHNS and SASEGT. The CDR3 covers 17 residues. The V segment lost 2 bases and the J segment 0 bases; nucleotides outside the gene matches: 6. CDR3 in DNA: TGTGCCAGCAGTGAACATCAGGGGGCTTATAGCAATCAGCCCCAGCATTTT. This encodes CASSEHQGAYSNQPQHF.

The V call is TRBV29-1, the J call TRBJ1-1; a weak D match, TRBD1 (5 bases). The CDR3 is made up of 15 amino acids. V lost 6 bases and J lost 0, with 17 bases in between. Germline V CDR1 and CDR2: SQVTM, ANQGSEA. The CDR3 sequence is CSVPSRRGMNTEAFF. The CDR3 bases are TGCAGCGTGCCCTCCCGGAGGGGTATGAACACTGAAGCTTTCTTT.

This clone was detected only once. This sequence joins TRBV27 and TRBJ2-2, with TRBD2 matching 7 bases. The CDR3 length is 15 residues. V gave up 2 bases and J gave up 5 bases; unmatched junction bases: 5. Germline CDR1 and CDR2: MNHEY and SMNVEV (reference sequence). CDR3 DNA sequence: TGTGCCAGCAGTTTACTCGGGGGGAGAACCGGGGAGCTGTTTTTT. Protein sequence: CASSLLGGRTGELFF.

The chain uses TRBV27 and TRBJ2-7, with D tentatively TRBD1 (5 bases). The CDR3 covers 14 residues. Germline loops: CDR1 MNHEY, CDR2 SMNVEV (reference sequence). Trimming took off 3 bases at V and 1 base at J, with 10 bases between the two ends. As DNA, the CDR3 is TGTGCCAGCAGTTTTACAGGACGGTCCTACGAGCAGTACTTC. Its translation: CASSFTGRSYEQYF.

The chain carries TRBV5-6 and TRBJ2-7; D remains unclear. The V gene lost 0 bases and the J gene lost 3 bases, with 7 bases spanning the gap. The length of the CDR3 is 13 residues. Germline assignment: CDR1 SGHDT and CDR2 YYEEEE. CDR3 nucleotide sequence: TGTGCCAGCAGCTTGGACCGCGTCTACGAGCAGTACTTC. It yields the protein CASSLDRVYEQYF.

V gene TRBV10-3 combines with J gene TRBJ2-3, with 7 bases that match TRBD2. Germline loops: CDR1 ENHRY, CDR2 SYGVKD. The trim removed 0 bases at V and 2 bases at J, leaving 14 bases unmatched. There are 19 residues in the CDR3. The CDR3 nucleotides are TGTGCCATCAGTGAGTCTAGGCGTGGTAGCGGGCTCCACACAGATACGCAGTATTTT. This encodes CAISESRRGSGLHTDTQYF.

There are a few counts of this clone. The rearrangement links TRBV4-3 to TRBJ1-1; possible D gene TRBD1, 6 bases. The CDR3 covers 17 residues. Germline V CDR1 and CDR2: LGHNA, YSLEER. Trimming took 0 bases from V and 0 from J, leaving 14 bases between them. Here the CDR3 DNA reads TGCGCCAGCAGCCAAGAGTGGACAGAGATCATGAACACTGAAGCTTTCTTT. Its translation is CASSQEWTEIMNTEAFF.

The V gene is TRBV4-3, the J gene TRBJ1-1; 7 bases are a match to TRBD1. Germline V lookup: CDR1 LGHNA, CDR2 YSLEER. V was pared by 0 bases and J by 3 bases, with 16 bases of the junction left unmatched. CDR3 size: 19 residues. The CDR3 bases are TGCGCCAGCAGCCAAGATAAGGGGATAGGGGGCGTGTGGGACACTGAAGCTTTCTTT. This encodes CASSQDKGIGGVWDTEAFF.

The V call is TRBV18, the J call TRBJ2-2; D is undetermined. Deletions cut 3 bases from V and 1 base from J, with 3 bases between. The CDR3 extends over 13 amino acids. CDR1 is KGHSH, CDR2 LQKENI, per germline. CDR3 sequence reads: CASSPRNTGELFF. CDR3 in DNA: TGTGCCAGCTCACCGAGGAACACCGGGGAGCTGTTTTTT.

V is TRBV7-2 and J is TRBJ1-2; possibly TRBD1 for D (6 bases). V was pared by 6 bases and J by 6 bases, with 29 bases between. This CDR3 is built from 18 residues. Germline V lookup: CDR1 SGHTA, CDR2 FQGNSA. The chain's CDR3 is CASRGSTGRPSPFDGYTF. The CDR3 DNA reads as TGTGCCAGCAGGGGATCTACAGGGCGACCTTCCCCATTCGATGGCTACACCTTC.